Detailed here is one TCR beta chain. Its antigen is still unknown. The source of the sample is a study of cytotoxic CD8 clonotypes in ibrutinib-treated CLL. Study summary: Timing of response sample collection was a median about twelve months after treatment start, with a range of 6 to 36. General study results and limits: Shared public clonotypes were rare, and on treatment they either got smaller or stayed the same.

V shed 6 bases and J shed 0 bases, with 12 bases lying between them. The germline gives CDR1 MNHEY, CDR2 SVGAGI. The CDR3 has 15 residues. The table came from immunoSEQ multiplex PCR; TCRdb's copy has only in-frame clones and leaves some out. The table lists about 130,000 clones, about four fifths of them singletons. Extraction of around 2 micrograms of genomic DNA from cryopreserved PBMCs supplied material for TCR beta libraries. The source material was PBMCs, sampled after 12 months of ibrutinib treatment. This chain connects TRBV6-5 to TRBJ2-1, with D tentatively TRBD2 (6 bases). This clonotype was sampled from a human donor with chronic lymphocytic leukemia. The DNA of the CDR3 is TGTGCCAGCAGGTACGGGAGTGACTCCTACAATGAGCAGTTCTTC. Translating it yields CASRYGSDSYNEQFF.